This T cell receptor beta chain was documented in a study of blood T cell repertoires in COVID-19. Study-level background: Specimens from acute and convalescent COVID-19 originated in the United States, Italy and Spain. Sources were T cells, B-cell-depleted T cells, or PBMCs; the material itself was cDNA or gDNA.

How the authors handled the data: Reference gene primers were amplified, and this amplification served to estimate nucleated cell counts. Measured with immunoSEQ multiplex PCR; TCRdb has only the in-frame clones, and not every one. V, J and clone size were drawn from that table, and D and trimming were deduced from the DNA. This table has a few hundred thousand clones, approximately 83% appearing once. Germline V lookup: CDR1 SGHRS, CDR2 YFSETQ. This CDR3 has 15 residues. Trimming left V 0 bases short and J 4 bases short, with 13 bases between. The specimen sequenced was peripheral blood. This TCR was recovered from a woman younger than 45 who had recovered from COVID-19. This chain uses TRBV5-1 with TRBJ1-2; D perhaps matches TRBD1 (6 bases). CDR3 residues: CASSLDARGGYGYTF. The CDR3 DNA reads TGCGCCAGCAGCTTGGATGCCAGGGGTGGCTATGGCTACACCTTC.